This TCR beta chain came from a study of blood T cell repertoires in COVID-19. This clone was counted a single time. With V trimmed by 4 bases and J by 3 bases, 5 bases remained unmatched. CDR3 length equals 15 residues. Per germline, CDR1 MRHNA and CDR2 SNTAGT. TCRdb's copy holds only in-frame clones and misses some; the assay was immunoSEQ multiplex PCR. The repertoire consists of about 410,000 clones, with about nine tenths occurring once and the leading ten covering 1.4%. Sequenced: peripheral blood. This sequence originates from a woman aged 30 to 39 with active or convalescent COVID-19. The chain links TRBV6-4 to TRBJ1-5; 8 positions match TRBD1. CDR3 coding DNA: TGTGCCAGCAGTGTCACAGGGGGATTCAATCAGCCCCAGCATTTT. Amino acids: CASSVTGGFNQPQHF.